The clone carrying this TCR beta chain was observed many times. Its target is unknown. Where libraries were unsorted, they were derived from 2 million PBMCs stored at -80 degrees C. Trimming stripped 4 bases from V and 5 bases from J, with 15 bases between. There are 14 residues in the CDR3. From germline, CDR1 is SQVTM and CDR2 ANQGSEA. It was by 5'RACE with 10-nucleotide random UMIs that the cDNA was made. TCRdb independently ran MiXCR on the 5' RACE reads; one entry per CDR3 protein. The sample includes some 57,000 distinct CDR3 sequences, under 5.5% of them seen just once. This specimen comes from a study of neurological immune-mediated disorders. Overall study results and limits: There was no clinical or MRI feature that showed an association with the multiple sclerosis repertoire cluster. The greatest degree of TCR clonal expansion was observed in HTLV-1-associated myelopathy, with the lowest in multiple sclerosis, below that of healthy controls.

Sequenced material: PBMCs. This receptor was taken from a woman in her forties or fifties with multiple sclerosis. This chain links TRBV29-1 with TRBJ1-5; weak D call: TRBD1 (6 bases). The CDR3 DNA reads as TGCAGCGTTGCGGAACAGGGAACTTATCAGCCCCAGCATTTT. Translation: CSVAEQGTYQPQHF.